A single sample is the source of the 8 T cell receptor beta chains below, sequenced in a study of blood T cell repertoires in COVID-19 (dated by TCRdb to about 2020). The library relied on the immunoSEQ multiplex PCR assay. TCRdb carries this immuneACCESS record with in-frame sequences only. Its versions omit some clonotypes, under half of them owing to an unresolved V gene in the studies checked, with the rest unexplained. A total of about 220,000 clones appear in this sample, about 90% of them only once. The ten biggest clones cover about 15% of the sample. The sample consisted of PBMCs or T cells enriched from blood (not recorded which). All receptors come from a woman in her forties or fifties with acute COVID-19.

This clone was counted a single time. The gene calls are TRBV7-3 and TRBJ1-1; possibly TRBD1 for D (6 bases). There are 15 residues in the CDR3. V was shortened by 0 bases and J by 1 base, with 9 bases between the two germline ends. Germline V CDR1 and CDR2: SGHTA, FQGTGA. The CDR3 DNA reads TGTGCCAGCAGCTTAACGAAACAGGGGAACACTGAAGCTTTCTTT. It translates to CASSLTKQGNTEAFF.

The rearrangement uses TRBV30 and TRBJ2-7; weak D call: TRBD2 (5 bases). The germline V gene encodes CDR1 GTSNPN and CDR2 SVGIG (reference sequence). This CDR3 comprises 12 residues. The germline V and J ends were trimmed by 0 bases and 5 bases, with 8 bases remaining between them. CDR3 DNA: TGTGCCTGGAGTGTACTAGGGAACGAGCAGTACTTC. This encodes CAWSVLGNEQYF.

This clone was counted a few times. V and J are TRBV3-1 (or the pseudogene TRBV3-2) and TRBJ1-5; 7 bases align to TRBD1. Germline V CDR1 and CDR2: LGHDT, YNNKEL (reference sequence). The CDR3 is 15 residues long. J lost 4 bases, V lost 1 base, and 4 bases had no gene match. The CDR3 here is CASSQGTGANQPQHF. CDR3 nucleotides: TGTGCCAGCAGCCAAGGGACAGGCGCTAATCAGCCCCAGCATTTT.

This clone has a single count. The chain recombines TRBV6-6 with TRBJ2-3, with 8 bases lining up with TRBD2. The V segment lost 7 bases and the J segment 0 bases; nucleotides outside the gene matches: 6. The CDR3 consists of 15 residues. Looked up from germline, CDR1 is MNHNY and CDR2 is SVGAGI (reference sequence). The CDR3 spells CASIHGGGSTDTQYF. As DNA, the CDR3 is TGTGCCAGCATCCACGGGGGGGGCAGCACAGATACGCAGTATTTT.

V is TRBV28 and J is TRBJ2-5; TRBD2 matches 10 bases. V dropped 5 bases and J dropped 6; count of bases not matched to a gene: 12. The germline V gene has CDR1 MDHEN and CDR2 SYDVKM. The CDR3 runs 16 residues. The chain's CDR3 is CASSPRRTSGGKTQYF. In DNA form, the CDR3 reads TGTGCCAGCAGTCCTCGCCGGACTAGCGGAGGGAAGACCCAGTACTTC.

The chain carries TRBV30 and TRBJ1-2, with a possible D match to TRBD1 (6 bases). There are 13 residues in the CDR3. Per the germline V gene, CDR1 is GTSNPN and CDR2 is SVGIG (reference sequence). With 2 bases removed from V and 7 bases from J, the gap between germline ends came to 14 bases. The CDR3 DNA is TGTGCCTGGAGTACACAGGGTTCAAGTGGCTACACCTTC. Translation: CAWSTQGSSGYTF.

The rearrangement joins TRBV27 to TRBJ2-7; weak D call: TRBD1 (5 bases). The V gene lost 2 bases and the J gene lost 6 bases, with 20 bases spanning the gap. The CDR3 length is 16 residues. Germline V gene lookup returns CDR1 MNHEY and CDR2 SMNVEV (reference sequence). CDR3 amino acids: CASSLEVGAGIGEQYF. CDR3 nucleotides: TGTGCCAGCAGTTTAGAAGTAGGGGCAGGGATTGGCGAGCAGTACTTC.

This chain links TRBV12-2 with TRBJ2-7; TRBD1 reflects the table's D call only, with no check against the DNA. TRBV12-2 is a known pseudogene. This CDR3 region has 23 residues. This chain's CDR3 is CASRLAPPTVLTGGPIPSYEQYF. The CDR3 nucleotides read TGTGCAAGTCGCTTAGCCCCCCCAACCGTCTTGACAGGGGGCCCGATTCCTTCCTACGAGCAGTACTTC.